This T cell receptor beta chain was identified during a study of cytomegalovirus exposure and HLA in healthy donors. Germline V lookup: CDR1 SGHRS, CDR2 YFSETQ. This CDR3 has 16 amino acids. The junction had 8 bases not matched to a gene; V was cut back by 4 bases and J by 4 bases. PCR was performed using 60 Vbeta and 13 Jbeta primers. Clones were sequenced by immunoSEQ multiplex PCR, and TCRdb holds only the in-frame ones, with some missing. The sample yields 100,000 to 150,000 clones, of which the top ten take up over 0.8%. The receptor's source is a man younger than 35 in good health and CMV-seronegative. The sample was PBMCs. This rearrangement joins TRBV5-1 to TRBJ2-2, with 9 bases identical to TRBD2. CDR3 DNA: TGCGCCAGCAGCCTGGCAGCTAGCGGGGCCACCGGGGAGCTGTTTTTT. Translation: CASSLAASGATGELFF.